This T cell receptor beta chain stems from a study of regulatory T cells in long-lasting Graves disease. Turning to the study itself: Positive TSH receptor antibodies alongside over 5 years of antithyroid drugs were what marked Graves' disease as persistent.

Losses at the gene ends were 4 bases for V and 7 bases for J; bases not matched to a gene: 12. The germline CDR1 and CDR2 sequences are MNHEY and SMNVEV (reference sequence). This CDR3 is 15 amino acids long. This clonotype was seen ten or more times. The time point is: persistent/refractory GD, antithyroid drugs over 5 years with positive TRAb. PBMC RNA was the source of the TCR library. Patients were enrolled at an endocrinology department in Xi'an, China. CDR3-region Arm-PCR and iRepertoire HTBI primers produced the TCR beta libraries. TCRdb recomputed calls from the multiplex PCR reads with MiXCR, one row per CDR3 protein. The table lists roughly 470,000 distinct CDR3 sequences, less than 25% of them singletons, with 7.8% in the top ten.

The sample in question was peripheral blood mononuclear cells (PBMCs), obtained when the disease was refractory, from a patient treated with antithyroid drugs. The chain has TRBV27 and TRBJ1-1, with 7 bases fitting TRBD1. The source is a female donor with Graves disease. Written as DNA, the CDR3 is TGTGCCAGCAGTTCGCTCCAGGGGGATAGGAATGAAGCTTTCTTT. Residues: CASSSLQGDRNEAFF.